This entry lists 21 T cell receptor beta chains sequenced from one sample in a study of cytomegalovirus exposure and HLA in healthy donors listed by TCRdb under 2017. Library preparation employed the immunoSEQ multiplex PCR assay. In its TCRdb copy, this immuneACCESS table keeps in-frame sequences only and misses some clones. Where compared with another copy, unresolved V genes explain less than half of these, and the others have no known cause. For this sample the table gives roughly 250,000 clones, of which about 87% were detected only once. Clones ranked in the top ten supply 2.5% to 3% of the sample. What was sequenced was PBMCs. The receptors originated from a young man in good health and CMV-seronegative.

The chain uses TRBV9 and TRBJ1-2; D gene ambiguous. The germline V gene encodes CDR1 SGDLS and CDR2 YYNGEE. Trimming took off 7 bases at V and 3 bases at J, with 13 bases between the two ends. The length of the CDR3 is 13 residues. The CDR3 here is CASSKGDYYGYTF. The DNA for the CDR3 is TGTGCCAGCTCCAAGGGAGATTACTATGGCTACACCTTC.

This chain links TRBV28 with TRBJ1-2; D call uncertain. The germline V gene has CDR1 MDHEN and CDR2 SYDVKM. This CDR3 is 15 amino acids long. V was cut by 8 bases and J by 0 bases, with 16 bases left in between. Here the CDR3 reads CASGRGRRSNYGYTF. The CDR3 DNA sequence: TGTGCCAGCGGGAGAGGACGTCGATCTAACTATGGCTACACCTTC.

The J gene is TRBJ2-7, the V gene TRBV7-2, with 9 nucleotides matching TRBD1. J gave up 1 base and V 5 bases, and 12 bases lay outside the gene matches. The CDR3 has 17 residues. The germline V gene has CDR1 SGHTA and CDR2 FQGNSA. The chain's CDR3 is CASSPGTPGQGSYEQYF. The CDR3 DNA sequence: TGTGCCAGCAGCCCCGGGACTCCGGGACAGGGTTCCTACGAGCAGTACTTC.

This clone was detected a few times. CDR3 in amino acids: CASYRGGAVGELFF. The CDR3 bases are TGTGCCAGCTATCGCGGGGGGGCCGTTGGGGAGCTGTTTTTT. This chain joins TRBV2 and TRBJ2-2; TRBD2 matches at 9 bases. The CDR3 runs 14 residues. Germline V gene lookup returns CDR1 SNHLY and CDR2 FYNNEI. Trimming cost V 8 bases and J 8 bases; bases outside gene matches: 9.

The rearrangement links TRBV27 to TRBJ2-3; TRBD2 agrees at 9 bases. Per the germline V gene, CDR1 is MNHEY and CDR2 is SMNVEV (reference sequence). V gave up 0 bases and J gave up 1 base; unmatched junction bases: 5. The CDR3 has 17 residues. The CDR3 DNA sequence: TGTGCCAGCAGTTTATCCCCCCGCGGGGGGGGCACAGATACGCAGTATTTT. Its translation is CASSLSPRGGGTDTQYF.

The rearrangement joins TRBV5-1 to TRBJ1-1, with no clear D. Looked up from germline, CDR1 is SGHRS and CDR2 is YFSETQ. Deletions cut 4 bases from V and 0 bases from J, with 13 bases between. This CDR3 comprises 15 residues. Here the CDR3 reads CASSREDGMNTEAFF. Here the CDR3 DNA reads TGCGCCAGCAGCAGGGAAGACGGGATGAACACTGAAGCTTTCTTT.

This sequence joins TRBV10-3 and TRBJ2-6; 8 bases agree with TRBD1. Germline trimming cut 2 bases from V and 4 bases from J; bases unmatched to any gene: 4. The germline V gene encodes CDR1 ENHRY and CDR2 SYGVKD. The CDR3 runs to 16 residues. The CDR3 sequence: CAISEQGAGGANVLTF. Here the CDR3 DNA reads TGTGCCATCAGTGAGCAGGGGGCGGGCGGGGCCAACGTCCTGACTTTC.

This clone was seen a single time. This chain links TRBV6-6 with TRBJ1-3; unclear D gene. V was shortened by 7 bases and J by 0 bases, with 4 bases between the two germline ends. The germline gives CDR1 MNHNY, CDR2 SVGAGI (reference sequence). The CDR3 consists of 12 residues. CDR3 DNA: TGTGCCAGCACCCTCTCTGGAAACACCATATATTTT. It encodes CASTLSGNTIYF.

This chain uses TRBV6-5 with TRBJ2-3; D possibly corresponds to TRBD1 (5 bases). Germline-derived CDR1 and CDR2 are MNHEY and SVGAGI. This CDR3 comprises 15 residues. V was clipped by 0 bases and J by 3 bases, with 10 bases between them. CDR3 residues: CASSYSWAGTDTQYF. DNA of the CDR3: TGTGCCAGCAGTTACTCCTGGGCAGGGACAGATACGCAGTATTTT.

This clone turned up a few times. This chain connects TRBV19 to TRBJ1-2, with 7 nucleotides matching TRBD1. The length of the CDR3 is 15 residues. Germline CDR1 reads LNHDA; CDR2 reads SQIVND (reference sequence). Trimming removed 6 bases from V and 7 bases from J; junction bases left unmatched: 14. The CDR3 bases are TGTGCCAGTAGAACAACAGGGGCAGGGAGTAGTGGCTACACCTTC. It translates to CASRTTGAGSSGYTF. The whole variable domain, filled in from reference TRBV19 and TRBJ1-2, reads DGGITQSPKYLFRKEGQNVTLSCEQNLNHDAMYWYRQDPGQGLRLIYYSQIVNDFQKGDIAEGYSVSREKKESFPLTVTSAQKNPTAFYLCASRTTGAGSSGYTFGSGTRLTVV.

This chain connects TRBV19 to TRBJ2-1, with D hard to call. Trimming pared 5 bases from V and 4 bases from J, leaving 9 bases between. Per the germline V gene, CDR1 is LNHDA and CDR2 is SQIVND (reference sequence). CDR3 size: 13 residues. CDR3 amino acids: CASSPGGYNEQFF. The DNA of the CDR3 is TGTGCCAGTAGTCCGGGTGGATACAATGAGCAGTTCTTC. Combining the CDR3 with reference TRBV19 and TRBJ2-1 gives the whole variable domain DGGITQSPKYLFRKEGQNVTLSCEQNLNHDAMYWYRQDPGQGLRLIYYSQIVNDFQKGDIAEGYSVSREKKESFPLTVTSAQKNPTAFYLCASSPGGYNEQFFGPGTRLTVL.

The genes are TRBV11-2 and TRBJ2-1; D uncertain. The V gene lost 1 base and the J gene lost 5 bases, with 6 bases spanning the gap. The CDR3 length is 13 residues. Looked up from germline, CDR1 is SGHAT and CDR2 is FQNNGV. CDR3 sequence: CASSLAPDNEQFF. CDR3 sequence (DNA): TGTGCCAGCAGCTTAGCCCCCGACAATGAGCAGTTCTTC.

The chain recombines TRBV5-4 with TRBJ1-1, with TRBD1 matching 7 bases. Unmatched junction bases numbered 11, after V lost 4 bases and J lost 5 bases. CDR3 length: 15 residues. CDR1 is SGHNT, CDR2 YYREEE, per germline (reference sequence). The CDR3 sequence is CASSKGDRVGTEAFF. The CDR3 region has the DNA TGTGCCAGCAGCAAAGGCGACAGGGTGGGAACTGAAGCTTTCTTT.

The V call is TRBV6-5, the J call TRBJ2-5; 7 bases are shared with TRBD1. This CDR3 is built from 13 residues. The germline gives CDR1 MNHEY, CDR2 SVGAGI. J was trimmed by 5 bases and V by 6 bases; bases with no gene match: 6. The CDR3 coding sequence is TGTGCCAGCAGCATAGACAGGGCGGAGACCCAGTACTTC. This translates into CASSIDRAETQYF.

CDR3 sequence (DNA): TGTGCCAGCAGCCGGGCGGGGGGTGGCTACACCTTC. It codes for CASSRAGGGYTF. The chain carries TRBV28 and TRBJ1-2; the D gene is possibly TRBD1 (5 bases). The V gene's germline CDR1 is MDHEN and CDR2 SYDVKM. The CDR3 runs to 12 residues. V shed 6 bases and J shed 7 bases, with 12 bases lying between them.

This chain connects TRBV7-9 to TRBJ2-3; 9 positions agree with TRBD2. J was trimmed by 0 bases and V by 1 base; bases with no gene match: 2. Germline V gene lookup returns CDR1 SEHNR and CDR2 FQNEAQ (reference sequence). This CDR3 comprises 16 residues. This CDR3 is CASSLGTSGSTDTQYF. CDR3 bases: TGTGCCAGCAGCTTAGGTACTAGCGGGAGCACAGATACGCAGTATTTT.

The chain combines TRBV9 with TRBJ2-7, with 7 bases matching TRBD1. The V and J ends lost 3 bases and 4 bases, in that order; junction bases with no gene match: 7. Looked up from germline, CDR1 is SGDLS and CDR2 is YYNGEE. The CDR3 has 14 amino acids. The CDR3 loop is CASSAGQENYEQYF. In DNA form, the CDR3 reads TGTGCCAGCAGCGCCGGACAGGAGAATTACGAGCAGTACTTC.

The table lists this clone with a count of one. The genes are TRBV27 and TRBJ2-7, with 7 bases that match TRBD2. Germline V gives CDR1 MNHEY, CDR2 SMNVEV (reference sequence). CDR3 size: 14 residues. The J segment lost 0 bases and the V segment lost 8 bases, leaving 7 bases of the junction unmatched. As DNA, the CDR3 is TGTGCCAGCGCCCGGGGAGGGTTCTCCTACGAGCAGTACTTC. Protein sequence: CASARGGFSYEQYF.

The chain combines TRBV18 with TRBJ1-1; D is undetermined. The V and J ends lost 3 bases and 1 base respectively, with 6 bases between them. CDR3 size: 13 residues. Germline V gene lookup returns CDR1 KGHSH and CDR2 LQKENI. The CDR3 DNA is TGTGCCAGCTCACCTGACTGGAACACTGAAGCTTTCTTT. This translates into CASSPDWNTEAFF.

The gene calls are TRBV2 and TRBJ1-1; D unresolved. Trimming cost V 6 bases and J 5 bases, with 19 bases left between them. CDR3 length: 15 amino acids. Germline V gene data show CDR1 as SNHLY and CDR2 as FYNNEI. The DNA of the CDR3 is TGTGCCAGCAGCGAATCCCCGGCGAGGAGAACTGAAGCTTTCTTT. Translating it yields CASSESPARRTEAFF.

This chain uses TRBV6-5 with TRBJ1-2; D might be TRBD1 (5 bases). CDR3 size: 13 residues. Trimming pared 2 bases from V and 2 bases from J, leaving 6 bases between. CDR1 is MNHEY and CDR2 is SVGAGI in the germline V gene. CDR3 loop: CASSYDSNYGYTF. The CDR3 DNA reads as TGTGCCAGCAGTTACGACAGCAACTATGGCTACACCTTC.